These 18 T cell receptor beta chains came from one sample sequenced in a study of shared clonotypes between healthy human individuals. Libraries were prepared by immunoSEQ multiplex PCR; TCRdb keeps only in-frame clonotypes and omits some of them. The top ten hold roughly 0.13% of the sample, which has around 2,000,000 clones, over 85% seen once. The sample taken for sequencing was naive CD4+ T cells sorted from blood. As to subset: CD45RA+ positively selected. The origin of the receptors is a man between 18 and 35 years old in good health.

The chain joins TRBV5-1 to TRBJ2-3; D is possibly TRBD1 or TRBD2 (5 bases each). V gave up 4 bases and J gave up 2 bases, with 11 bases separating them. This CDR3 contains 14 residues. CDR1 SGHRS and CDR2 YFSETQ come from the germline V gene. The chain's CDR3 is CASSPGPNTDTQYF. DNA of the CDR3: TGCGCCAGCAGCCCGGGACCGAACACAGATACGCAGTATTTT.

CDR3 in amino acids: CASSRTGQQGKTETQYF. DNA of the CDR3: TGTGCCAGCAGCCGAACAGGGCAGCAGGGGAAAACGGAGACCCAGTACTTC. V is TRBV28 and J is TRBJ2-5, with D perhaps TRBD1 (6 bases). The germline gives CDR1 MDHEN, CDR2 SYDVKM. CDR3 length equals 17 residues. Trimming pared 6 bases from V and 5 bases from J, leaving 25 bases between.

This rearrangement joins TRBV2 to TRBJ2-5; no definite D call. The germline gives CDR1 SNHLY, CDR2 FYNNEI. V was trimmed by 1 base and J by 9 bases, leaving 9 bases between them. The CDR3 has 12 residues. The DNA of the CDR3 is TGTGCCAGCAGTGAAGTGAGATTCTCCCAGTACTTC. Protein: CASSEVRFSQYF.

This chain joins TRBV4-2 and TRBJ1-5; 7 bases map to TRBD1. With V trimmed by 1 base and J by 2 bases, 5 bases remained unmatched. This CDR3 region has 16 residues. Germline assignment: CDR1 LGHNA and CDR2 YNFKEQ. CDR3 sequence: CASSQALQGGNQPQHF. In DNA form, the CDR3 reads TGTGCCAGCAGCCAAGCCTTGCAGGGGGGCAATCAGCCCCAGCATTTT.

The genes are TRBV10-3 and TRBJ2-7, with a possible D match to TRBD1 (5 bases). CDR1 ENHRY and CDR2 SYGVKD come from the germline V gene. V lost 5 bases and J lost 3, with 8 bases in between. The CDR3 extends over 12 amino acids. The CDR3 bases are TGTGCCATCAGTTTAGACAGCTACGAGCAGTACTTC. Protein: CAISLDSYEQYF.

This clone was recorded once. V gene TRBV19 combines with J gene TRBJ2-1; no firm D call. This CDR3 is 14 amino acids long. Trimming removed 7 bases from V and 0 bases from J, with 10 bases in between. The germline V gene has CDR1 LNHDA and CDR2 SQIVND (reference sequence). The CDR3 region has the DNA TGTGCCAGTACCCTAAAGAGCTCCTACAATGAGCAGTTCTTC. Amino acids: CASTLKSSYNEQFF.

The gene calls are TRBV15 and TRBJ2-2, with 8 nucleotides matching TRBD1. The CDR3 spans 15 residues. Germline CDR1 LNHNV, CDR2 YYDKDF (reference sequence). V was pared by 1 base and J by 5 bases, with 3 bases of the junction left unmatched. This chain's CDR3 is CATSRAQGATGELFF. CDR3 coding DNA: TGTGCCACCAGCAGAGCTCAGGGGGCGACCGGGGAGCTGTTTTTT.

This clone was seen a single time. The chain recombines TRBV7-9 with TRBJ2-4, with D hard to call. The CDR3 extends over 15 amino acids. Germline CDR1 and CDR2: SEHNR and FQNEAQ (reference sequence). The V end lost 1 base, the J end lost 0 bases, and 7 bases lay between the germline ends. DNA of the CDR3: TGTGCCAGCAGCTTAGAGCCCCTAGCCAAAAACATTCAGTACTTC. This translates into CASSLEPLAKNIQYF.

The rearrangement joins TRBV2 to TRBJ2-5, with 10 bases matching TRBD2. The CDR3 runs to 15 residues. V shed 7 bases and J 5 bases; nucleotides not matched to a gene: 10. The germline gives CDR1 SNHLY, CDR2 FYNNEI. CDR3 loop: CASMKASGSSETQYF. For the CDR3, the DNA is TGTGCCAGCATGAAGGCTAGCGGGAGTTCGGAGACCCAGTACTTC.

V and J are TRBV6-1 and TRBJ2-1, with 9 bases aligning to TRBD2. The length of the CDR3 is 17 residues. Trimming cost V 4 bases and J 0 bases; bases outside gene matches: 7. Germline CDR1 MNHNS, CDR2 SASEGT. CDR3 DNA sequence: TGTGCCAGCAGTGTGAGCGGGGGGCGGGGCTCCTACAATGAGCAGTTCTTC. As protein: CASSVSGGRGSYNEQFF.

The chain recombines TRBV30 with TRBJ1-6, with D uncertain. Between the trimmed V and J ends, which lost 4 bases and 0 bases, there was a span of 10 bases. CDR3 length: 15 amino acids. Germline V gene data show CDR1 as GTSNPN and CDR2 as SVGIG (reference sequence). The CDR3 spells CAWTGEASYNSPLHF. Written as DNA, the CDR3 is TGTGCCTGGACCGGAGAGGCCTCCTATAATTCACCCCTCCACTTT.

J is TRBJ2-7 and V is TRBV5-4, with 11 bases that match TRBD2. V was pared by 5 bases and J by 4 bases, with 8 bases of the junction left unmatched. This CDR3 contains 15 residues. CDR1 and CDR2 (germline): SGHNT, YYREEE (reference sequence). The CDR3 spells CASSPLAGGVYEQYF. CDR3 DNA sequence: TGTGCCAGCAGTCCTCTAGCGGGAGGAGTTTACGAGCAGTACTTC.

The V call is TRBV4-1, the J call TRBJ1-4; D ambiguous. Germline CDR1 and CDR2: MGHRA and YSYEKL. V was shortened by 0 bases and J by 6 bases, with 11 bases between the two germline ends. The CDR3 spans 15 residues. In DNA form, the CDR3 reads TGCGCCAGCAGCCAAGAATCGCAGTCTGATGAAAAACTGTTTTTT. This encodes CASSQESQSDEKLFF.

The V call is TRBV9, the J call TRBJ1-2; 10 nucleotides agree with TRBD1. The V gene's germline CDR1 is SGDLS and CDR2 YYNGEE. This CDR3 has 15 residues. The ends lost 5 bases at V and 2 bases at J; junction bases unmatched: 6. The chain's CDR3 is CASRRSGQGNYGYTF. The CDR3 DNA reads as TGTGCCAGCAGGCGCTCGGGACAGGGGAACTATGGCTACACCTTC.

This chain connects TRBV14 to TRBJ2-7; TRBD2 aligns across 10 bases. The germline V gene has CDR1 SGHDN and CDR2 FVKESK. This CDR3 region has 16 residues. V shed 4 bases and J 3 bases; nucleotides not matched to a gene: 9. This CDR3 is CASSPLGAGGSYEQYF. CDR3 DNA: TGTGCCAGCAGCCCCCTGGGAGCGGGAGGGAGCTACGAGCAGTACTTC.

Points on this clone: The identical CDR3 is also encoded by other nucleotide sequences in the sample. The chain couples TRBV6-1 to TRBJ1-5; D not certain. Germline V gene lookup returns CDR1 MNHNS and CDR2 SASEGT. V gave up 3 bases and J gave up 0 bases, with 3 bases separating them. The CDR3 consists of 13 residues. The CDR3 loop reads CASSEISNQPQHF. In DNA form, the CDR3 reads TGTGCCAGCAGTGAGATTAGCAATCAGCCCCAGCATTTT.

CDR3 in DNA: TGTGCCAGCAGCTTACAGGCGGGGGTCAGGGGACGAACTTTCTTT. Translation gives CASSLQAGVRGRTFF. The rearrangement links TRBV7-3 to TRBJ1-1; a possible D gene is TRBD1 (6 bases). The CDR3 covers 15 residues. The germline V and J ends were trimmed by 2 bases and 12 bases, with 22 bases remaining between them. The germline V gene has CDR1 SGHTA and CDR2 FQGTGA.

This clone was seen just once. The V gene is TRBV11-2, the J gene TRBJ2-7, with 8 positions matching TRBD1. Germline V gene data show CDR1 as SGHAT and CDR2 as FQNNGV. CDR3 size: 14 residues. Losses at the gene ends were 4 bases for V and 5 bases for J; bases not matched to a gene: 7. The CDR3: CASSSNRGRNEQYF. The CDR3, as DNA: TGTGCCAGCAGCTCAAACAGGGGGAGGAACGAGCAGTACTTC.